The source of this T cell receptor beta chain is a study of PD-L1 blockade in urothelial cancer. Study information: Dosed intravenously at 1,200 mg every 3 weeks, atezolizumab was initiated by patients at some point between 2014 and 2016.

Using immunoSEQ multiplex PCR, the repertoire was profiled, and TCRdb retains in-frame clones only, with some absent. The table has about 50,000 clones, roughly 80% seen once. Time point here: peripheral blood 6 weeks after treatment start. The CDR3 is 12 amino acids. Trimming shortened V by 7 bases and J by 5 bases, and 11 bases separated the two germline ends. Germline CDR1 and CDR2: MDHEN and SYDVKM. This chain links TRBV28 with TRBJ2-5; TRBD2 might be the D (6 bases). The specimen comprised PBMCs, sampled around atezolizumab (anti-PD-L1) treatment. The clonotype originates from a man between 70 and 80 years old with urothelial cancer. This CDR3 reads CASKAGRETQYF. DNA of the CDR3: TGTGCCAGCAAGGCGGGGAGGGAGACCCAGTACTTC.